This T cell receptor beta chain is drawn from a study of T cells after yellow fever vaccination. Each CDR3 protein gets one entry after TCRdb re-called the 5' RACE reads with MiXCR. The sample includes just over 250,000 distinct CDR3 sequences, around 5.2% seen only once; the top ten take around 3.5%. The source is a man aged 18 to 29 who received the YFV17D yellow fever vaccine. The specimen comprised CD4+ T cells sorted from PBMCs, sampled on the day of the yellow fever booster vaccination.

The CDR3 loop reads CASSSPKGGETQYF. DNA of the CDR3: TGTGCCAGCAGCTCACCGAAGGGGGGGGAGACCCAGTACTTC. This rearrangement joins TRBV5-6 to TRBJ2-5; perhaps TRBD2 as D (7 bases). V shed 3 bases and J shed 5 bases, with 14 bases lying between them. CDR3 length: 14 residues. The germline V gene has CDR1 SGHDT and CDR2 YYEEEE.